This TCR beta chain is from a study of T-cell reconstitution after alpha-beta-depleted transplantation in children. Construction of the TCRbeta library involved unique molecular identifiers. TCRdb re-derived calls from the PCR reads in MiXCR, one entry per CDR3 protein. The table lists hundreds of thousands of distinct CDR3 sequences, approximately 16% of them singletons. This clonotype was counted many times. This CDR3 contains 17 residues. Trimming left V 3 bases short and J 2 bases short, with 14 bases between. This TCR came from a human donor who donated a stem cell graft to a child with acute myeloid leukemia. The sample consisted of PBMCs from the stem cell graft donor, taken from the stem cell graft. This sequence joins TRBV12-3 or TRBV12-4 and TRBJ1-6; TRBD1 might be the D (6 bases). The CDR3 spells CASSLETGATYNSPLHF. DNA for the CDR3: TGTGCCAGCAGTTTGGAGACGGGGGCAACCTATAATTCACCCCTCCACTTT.